This T cell receptor (beta chain) originates from a study of human T cells and chemical hapten exposure. TCRdb recomputed calls from the RACE reads with MiXCR, one row per CDR3 protein. The table records 180,000 or so distinct CDR3 sequences, 30% of them present only once. Documented time point: pre-sensitization, week 0. Treatment in this sample: therapeutic diphenylcyclopropenone sensitization with weekly scalp DPC. The material was whole blood, obtained in connection with sensitization to the hapten diphenylcyclopropenone (DPC). The receptor's source is a woman under 40 with alopecia areata. Some clones in this sample may be carry-over from other donors' samples.

The DNA of the CDR3 is TGTGCCAGCAGTCAAAACCCGGGACAGGGTCCTAACTATGGCTACACCTTC. This codes for CASSQNPGQGPNYGYTF. V usage is TRBV9 and J usage is TRBJ1-2, with 9 bases matching TRBD1. Germline-derived CDR1 and CDR2 are SGDLS and YYNGEE. CDR3 length: 17 amino acids. J was trimmed by 0 bases and V by 5 bases; bases with no gene match: 11.